This is a list of T cell receptor beta chains from one sample in a study of control samples from healthy donors and cancer patients. Method: immunoSEQ multiplex PCR; TCRdb's copy keeps in-frame clones and lacks some. The repertoire holds 260,000 or so clones, with over 70% as singletons. The sample comprised PBMCs. Every receptor here comes from a woman between 55 and 75 years old with lung cancer. The CDR3 runs from the conserved cysteine through the conserved F or W. D genes are given only for firm matches. Size is omitted from some rows. Given values are once, few, many or a class for expanded clones.

TRBD1	TRBV6-5	TRBJ1-2	.	TGTGCCAGCAGTTACTCGGTTCAGGGGGCAGGGAGCTACACCTTC	CASSYSVQGAGSYTF
TRBD1	TRBV3-1/TRBV3-2	TRBJ1-1	few	TGTGCCAGCAGCCCCCTAGACAGGGTTTTTTCTTTTGCTTTCTTT	CASSPLDRVFSFAFF
.	TRBV7-2	TRBJ1-3	.	TGTGCCAGCAGCTTACCGGGCTTCTACTCTGGAAACACCATATATTTT	CASSLPGFYSGNTIYF
.	TRBV28	TRBJ1-5	.	TGTGCCAGCAGTTTAGGCCAGGGGCATCAGCCCCAGCATTTT	CASSLGQGHQPQHF
.	TRBV3-1/TRBV3-2	TRBJ2-5	.	TGTGCCAGCAGCCAAGATCCAGGAGGGATCGGAGAGACCCAGTACTTC	CASSQDPGGIGETQYF
TRBD1	TRBV18	TRBJ1-6	few	TGTGCCAGCTCACTCCCCGGACAGGGGTCACCCCTCCACTTT	CASSLPGQGSPLHF
.	TRBV2	TRBJ2-2	.	TGTGCCAGCGGGGCAGGGGAGTACACCGGGGAGCTGTTTTTT	CASGAGEYTGELFF
.	TRBV7-9	TRBJ2-5	few	TGTGCCAGCAGCTCCCAAGAGACCCAGTACTTC	CASSSQETQYF
.	TRBV6-5	TRBJ1-2	.	TGTGCCAGCAGTTACGGGGACCAGGGAGTGGTCCGCGGCTACACCTTC	CASSYGDQGVVRGYTF
.	TRBV2	TRBJ1-1	.	TGTGCCAGCAGTGATTCACCCCTCCCTGAAGCTTTCTTT	CASSDSPLPEAFF
.	TRBV19	TRBJ2-7	.	TGTGCCAGTAGTATAGCGGCGGAACGGGGTCTATGCGAGCAGTACTTC	CASSIAAERGLCEQYF
TRBD2	TRBV5-1	TRBJ2-5	.	TGCGCCAGCAGCCCGGGACTAGCGGGGGGGGAGACCCAGTACTTC	CASSPGLAGGETQYF
.	TRBV4-2	TRBJ1-6	.	TGTGCCAGCAGCCAAGAGGTAGGGCAGGAGGCCCCCAATTCACCCCTCCACTTT	CASSQEVGQEAPNSPLHF
.	TRBV30	TRBJ1-3	.	TGTGCCTTCAATAGGGCGAGCTCTGGAAACACCATATATTTT	CAFNRASSGNTIYF
.	TRBV5-4	TRBJ2-7	.	TGTGCCAGCACCCCGGACTTCGCCGGAGGTGAGCAGTACTTC	CASTPDFAGGEQYF
.	TRBV18	TRBJ1-1	few	TGTGCCAGCTCACCTCAAGGACGCGGTCCTGAAGCTTTCTTT	CASSPQGRGPEAFF
.	TRBV19	TRBJ1-5	.	TGTGCCAGTAGAGGTAGCAATCAGCCCCAGCATTTT	CASRGSNQPQHF
.	TRBV6-1	TRBJ1-4	.	TGTGCCAGCAGTGAAGCCACAGGGAACTATAATGAAAAACTGTTTTTT	CASSEATGNYNEKLFF
.	TRBV5-1	TRBJ2-1	.	TGCGCCAGCAGCTTGATCCCGGGGTCCTCCTACAATGAGCAGTTCTTC	CASSLIPGSSYNEQFF
.	TRBV27	TRBJ1-5	many	TGTGCCAGCAGTTTCCCCCAAGGGATCTGGGATTATAGCAATCAGCCCCAGCATTTT	CASSFPQGIWDYSNQPQHF
TRBD1	TRBV10-3	TRBJ1-2	.	TGTGCCACTAAGGGACAGAGAGATGGCTACACCTTC	CATKGQRDGYTF
.	TRBV12-3/TRBV12-4	TRBJ1-1	few	TGTGCCAGCAGTTTGACTTCTGAAGCTTTCTTT	CASSLTSEAFF
.	TRBV9	TRBJ2-7	.	TGTGCCAGCAGCCGCGCTTCAGGGTTCTCCTACGAGCAGTACTTC	CASSRASGFSYEQYF
TRBD2	TRBV3-1/TRBV3-2	TRBJ2-5	.	TGTGCCAGCAGCGAGACTAGCGGGGGATCGGGAGAGACCCAGTACTTC	CASSETSGGSGETQYF
.	TRBV3-1/TRBV3-2	TRBJ1-3	once	TGTGCCAGCAGCCAAGGGCAGGAGGGAGGAAACACCATATATTTT	CASSQGQEGGNTIYF
.	TRBV6-5	TRBJ2-1	.	TGTGCCAGCAGCCTCGACCGGTACAATGAGCAGTTCTTC	CASSLDRYNEQFF
TRBD1	TRBV5-6	TRBJ1-6	.	TGTGCCAGCAGCTACCGACAAACCAGGGGGTCACCCCTCCACTTT	CASSYRQTRGSPLHF
TRBD2	TRBV7-7	TRBJ2-7	.	TGTGCCAGCAGCCGACTAGCGGGAGCCCACGAGCAGTACTTC	CASSRLAGAHEQYF
TRBD2	TRBV11-2	TRBJ2-1	few	TGTGCCAGCAGCTTAGAAACTAGCGGGGGGCAGTTCTTC	CASSLETSGGQFF
.	TRBV5-1	TRBJ1-1	.	TGCGCCAGCAGGTTTACTACAGGGATGAACACTGAAGCTTTCTTT	CASRFTTGMNTEAFF
.	TRBV5-6	TRBJ2-6	.	TGTGCCAGCACCAGGGTCAACACTGGGGCCAACGTCCTGACTTTC	CASTRVNTGANVLTF
.	TRBV6-2/TRBV6-3	TRBJ2-3	.	TGTGCCAGCAGTTACCGGCGGGGGCCCACAGATACGCAGTATTTT	CASSYRRGPTDTQYF
.	TRBV27	TRBJ1-6	.	TGTGCCAGCACCTTCACCCCCGGAACCCATTCACCCCTCCACTTT	CASTFTPGTHSPLHF
.	TRBV6-1	TRBJ1-4	.	TGTGCCAGCAGTGAAGCCAGGATCGGTAATGAAAAACTGTTTTTT	CASSEARIGNEKLFF